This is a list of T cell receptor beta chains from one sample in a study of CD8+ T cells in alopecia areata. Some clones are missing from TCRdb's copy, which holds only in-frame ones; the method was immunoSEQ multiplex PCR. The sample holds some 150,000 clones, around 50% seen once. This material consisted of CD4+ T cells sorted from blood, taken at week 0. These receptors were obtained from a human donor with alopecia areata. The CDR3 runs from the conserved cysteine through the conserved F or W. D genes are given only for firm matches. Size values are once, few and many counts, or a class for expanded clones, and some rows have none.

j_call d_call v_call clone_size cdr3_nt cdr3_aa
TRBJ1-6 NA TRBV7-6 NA TGTGCCAGCAGCCTTACCAGGGACGGAACCCTACCCCTCCACTTT CASSLTRDGTLPLHF
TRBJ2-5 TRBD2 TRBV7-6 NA TGTGCCAGCAGCCCCTGGACTAGCGGGGGGGAGGAGACCCAGTACTTC CASSPWTSGGEETQYF
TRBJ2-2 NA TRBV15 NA TGTGCCACCAGCAGAGATAGGCCAAACTGGGTGGCGAACACCGGGGAGCTGTTTTTT CATSRDRPNWVANTGELFF
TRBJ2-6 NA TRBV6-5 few TGTGCCAGCAGTTACCTAGGGGTCTCTGGGGCCAACGTCCTGACTTTC CASSYLGVSGANVLTF
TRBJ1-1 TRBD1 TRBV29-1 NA TGCAGCGTTGGACAGGGAGACACTGAAGCTTTCTTT CSVGQGDTEAFF
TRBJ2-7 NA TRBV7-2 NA TGTGCCAGCGAAAGAGACCCGGCGGAGCCCTACGAGCAGTACTTC CASERDPAEPYEQYF
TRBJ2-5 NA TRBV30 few TGTGCCTGGGGGGGTCCGGAGACCCAGTACTTC CAWGGPETQYF
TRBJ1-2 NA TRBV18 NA TGTGCCAGCTCACCGGAGAGAAATTATGGCTACACCTTC CASSPERNYGYTF
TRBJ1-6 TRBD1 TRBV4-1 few TGCGCCAGCAGCCAACCGGACAGGGTAGATTCACCCCTCCACTTT CASSQPDRVDSPLHF
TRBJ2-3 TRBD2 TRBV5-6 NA TGTGCCAGCAGTTCAGCGGCTAGCGGGAGAGATACGCAGTATTTT CASSSAASGRDTQYF
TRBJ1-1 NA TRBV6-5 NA TGTGCCAGCAGTTACAGGGGAGCTACTGAAGCTTTCTTT CASSYRGATEAFF
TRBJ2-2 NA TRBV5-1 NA TGCGCCAGCAGTTTTATCGGGGAGCTGTTTTTT CASSFIGELFF
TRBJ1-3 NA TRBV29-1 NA TGCAGCGTTCACTCTGGAAACACCATATATTTT CSVHSGNTIYF
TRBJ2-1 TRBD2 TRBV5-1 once TGCGCCAGCAGCCCGCGGGGGGTGGGGCAGTTCTTC CASSPRGVGQFF
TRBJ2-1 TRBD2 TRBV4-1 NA TGCGCCAGCAGCCAAGTTAACGGGGGGGTATACAATGAGCAGTTCTTC CASSQVNGGVYNEQFF
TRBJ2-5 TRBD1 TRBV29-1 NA TGCAGCGTTTCACCCACAGGGGCGGGAGAGACCCAGTACTTC CSVSPTGAGETQYF
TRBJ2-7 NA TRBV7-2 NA TGTGCCAGCGCATCCGGCTACGAGCAGTACTTC CASASGYEQYF
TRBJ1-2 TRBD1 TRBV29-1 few TGCAGCGTTGCCGGGACAGGGGGCCCCTTTAACTATGGCTACACCTTC CSVAGTGGPFNYGYTF
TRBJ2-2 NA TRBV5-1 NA TGCGCCAGCAGCGGAGGGGACAGTGACACCGGGGAGCTGTTTTTT CASSGGDSDTGELFF
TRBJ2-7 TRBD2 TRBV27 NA TGTGCCAGCAGAAGGGCGGGGGGCTGGGAGGAGCAGTACTTC CASRRAGGWEEQYF
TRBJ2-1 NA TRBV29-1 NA TGCAGCGTTGAGTATCCATCCCTTAGGGATGAGCAGTTCTTC CSVEYPSLRDEQFF
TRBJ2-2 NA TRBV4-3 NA TGCGCCAGCAGCCAACATCTCTGGGTCGGGGAGCTGTTTTTT CASSQHLWVGELFF
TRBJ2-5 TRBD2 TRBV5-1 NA TGCGCCAGCAGCTCGATCAAGACTAGCGGGCAAGAGACCCAGTACTTC CASSSIKTSGQETQYF
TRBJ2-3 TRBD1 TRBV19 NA TGTGCCAGTAGCCTGGACAGGGGCGCAGATACGCAGTATTTT CASSLDRGADTQYF
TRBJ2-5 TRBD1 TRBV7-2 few TGTGCCAGCAGCTTCCTTGGACAGGGACAAGAGACCCAGTACTTC CASSFLGQGQETQYF
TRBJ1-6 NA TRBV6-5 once TGTGCCAGCAGTTACTCGACGACCTCCGGAGGTTCACCCCTCCACTTT CASSYSTTSGGSPLHF
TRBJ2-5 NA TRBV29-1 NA TGCAGCGTTGCCCCAGGACTTCGAGAGACCCAGTACTTC CSVAPGLRETQYF
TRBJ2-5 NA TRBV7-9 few TGTGCCAGCAGCTTAGAAGGAGGGGGAGAGACCCAGTACTTC CASSLEGGGETQYF
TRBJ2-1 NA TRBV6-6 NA TGTGCCAGCAGTTGGGCTAGCTATGAGCAGTTCTTC CASSWASYEQFF
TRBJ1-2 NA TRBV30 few TGTGCCTGGAGTGTACTCAGGGGTCATGGCTACACCTTC CAWSVLRGHGYTF
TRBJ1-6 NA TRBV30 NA TGTGCCTGGAGTGTGTTACAGGACCTCCACTTT CAWSVLQDLHF
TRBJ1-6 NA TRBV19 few TGTGCCAGTAGTGCCAGACGGGTTAATTCACCCCTCCACTTT CASSARRVNSPLHF
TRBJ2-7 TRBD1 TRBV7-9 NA TGTGCCAGCAGCTTAAAGGCAGGGGGCCCCGAGCAGTACTTC CASSLKAGGPEQYF
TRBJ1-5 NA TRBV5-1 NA TGCGCCAGCAGCCCCCCCCGGACACTCAAGGAGCCCCAGCATTTT CASSPPRTLKEPQHF
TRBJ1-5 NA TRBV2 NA TGTGCCAGCAGTGATGGACCTTATAGCAATCAGCCCCAGCATTTT CASSDGPYSNQPQHF
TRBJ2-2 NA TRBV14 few TGTGCCAGCAGCCAAATTGTTCGTAACACCGGGGAGCTGTTTTTT CASSQIVRNTGELFF
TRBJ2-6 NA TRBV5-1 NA TGCGCCAGCTCCCAGGGCTCTGGGGCCAACGTCCTGACTTTC CASSQGSGANVLTF
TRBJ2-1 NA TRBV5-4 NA TGTGCCAGCAGCTCCGGGGGACACTACAATGAGCAGTTCTTC CASSSGGHYNEQFF
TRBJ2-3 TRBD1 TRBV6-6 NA TGTGCCAGCAGCCCGGGACAGCTTTTCACAGATACGCAGTATTTT CASSPGQLFTDTQYF
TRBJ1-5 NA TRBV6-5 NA TGTGCCAGCAGTTATGATCCGGGGGGTCAGCCCCAGCATTTT CASSYDPGGQPQHF
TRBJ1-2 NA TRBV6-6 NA TGTGCCAGCAGTTACAACGGGGCGAGCTACACCTTC CASSYNGASYTF
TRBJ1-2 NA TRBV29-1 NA TGCAGCGTTGAGAGGGGTGGCTACACCTTC CSVERGGYTF
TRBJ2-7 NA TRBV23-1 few TGCGCCAGCAGCCGAAGGCCCAACCCCCGCAGGTCCTACGAGCAGTACTTC CASSRRPNPRRSYEQYF